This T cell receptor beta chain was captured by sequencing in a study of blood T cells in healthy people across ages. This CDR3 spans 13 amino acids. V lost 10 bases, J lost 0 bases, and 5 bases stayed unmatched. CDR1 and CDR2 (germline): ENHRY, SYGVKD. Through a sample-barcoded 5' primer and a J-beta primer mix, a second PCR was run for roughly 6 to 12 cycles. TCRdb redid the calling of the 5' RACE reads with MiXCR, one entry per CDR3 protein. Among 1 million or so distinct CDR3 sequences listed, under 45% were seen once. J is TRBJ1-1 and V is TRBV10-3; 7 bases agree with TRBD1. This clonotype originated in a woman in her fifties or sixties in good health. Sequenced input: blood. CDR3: CANRQGMNTEAFF. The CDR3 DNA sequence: TGTGCCAATCGACAGGGTATGAACACTGAAGCTTTCTTT.